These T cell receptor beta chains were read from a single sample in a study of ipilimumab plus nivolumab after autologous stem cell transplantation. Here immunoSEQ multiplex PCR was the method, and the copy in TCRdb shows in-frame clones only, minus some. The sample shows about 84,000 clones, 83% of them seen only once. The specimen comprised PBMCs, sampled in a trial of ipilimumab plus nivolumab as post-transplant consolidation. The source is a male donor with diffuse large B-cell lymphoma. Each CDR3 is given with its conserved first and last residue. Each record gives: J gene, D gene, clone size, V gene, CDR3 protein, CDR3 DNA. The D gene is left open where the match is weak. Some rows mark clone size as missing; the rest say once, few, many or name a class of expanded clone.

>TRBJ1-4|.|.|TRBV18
CASSPGLAEKLFF
TGTGCCAGCTCACCGGGGCTGGCTGAAAAACTGTTTTTT
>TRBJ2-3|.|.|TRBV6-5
CAGSSTTQYF
TGTGCCGGGTCTAGCACAACGCAGTATTTT
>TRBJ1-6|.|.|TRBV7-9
CASSQQSSLYNSPLHF
TGTGCCAGCAGCCAACAGAGCTCCCTCTATAATTCACCCCTCCACTTT
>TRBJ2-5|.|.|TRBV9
CASSQDQETQYF
TGTGCCAGCAGCCAGGACCAAGAGACCCAGTACTTC
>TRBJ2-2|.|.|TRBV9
CASSVTRAGTGELFF
TGTGCCAGCAGCGTAACAAGGGCGGGCACCGGGGAGCTGTTTTTT
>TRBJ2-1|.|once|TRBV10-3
CAISEVSAHEQFF
TGTGCCATCAGTGAGGTCAGCGCCCATGAGCAGTTCTTC
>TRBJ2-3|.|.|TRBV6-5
CASNGAVGDTQYF
TGTGCCAGCAACGGAGCGGTAGGGGATACGCAGTATTTT
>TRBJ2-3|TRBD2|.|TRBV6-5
CASRVAGGPSDTQYF
TGTGCCAGCAGGGTAGCGGGGGGGCCGTCAGATACGCAGTATTTT
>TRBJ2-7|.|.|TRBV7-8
CASSRPGVVSYEQYF
TGTGCCAGCAGCCGCCCGGGGGTTGTCTCCTACGAGCAGTACTTC
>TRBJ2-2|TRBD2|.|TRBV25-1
CASSEAGLAKTGELFF
TGTGCCAGCAGTGAAGCGGGACTAGCGAAAACCGGGGAGCTGTTTTTT
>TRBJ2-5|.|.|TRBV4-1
CASSQDQQGQETQYF
TGCGCCAGCAGCCAAGATCAGCAGGGACAAGAGACCCAGTACTTC
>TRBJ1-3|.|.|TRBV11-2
CASTPFSTVSSGNTIYF
TGTGCCAGCACCCCCTTTTCGACGGTGAGCTCTGGAAACACCATATATTTT
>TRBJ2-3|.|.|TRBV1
CTSSQDRGAFSHPSTDTQYF
TGCACCAGCAGCCAAGATCGAGGGGCTTTTTCTCACCCTAGCACAGATACGCAGTATTTT
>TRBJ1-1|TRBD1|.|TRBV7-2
CASSSHRGPNTEAFF
TGTGCCAGCAGCTCCCACAGGGGCCCGAACACTGAAGCTTTCTTT
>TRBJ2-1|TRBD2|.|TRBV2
CASASSGGAFNEQFF
TGTGCCAGCGCTTCTAGCGGGGGGGCGTTCAATGAGCAGTTCTTC
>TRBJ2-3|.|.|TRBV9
CASSVAGAPDTQYF
TGTGCCAGCAGCGTGGCGGGTGCCCCAGATACGCAGTATTTT
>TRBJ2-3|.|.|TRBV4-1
CASSQGGAGSDTQYF
TGCGCCAGCAGCCAAGGAGGCGCGGGGTCAGATACGCAGTATTTT
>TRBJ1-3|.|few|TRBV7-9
CASSSRAVAGNTIYF
TGTGCCAGCAGCTCTCGGGCCGTGGCTGGAAACACCATATATTTT
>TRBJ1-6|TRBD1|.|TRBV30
CAWSFFGTEFNSPLHF
TGTGCCTGGAGTTTCTTTGGGACAGAGTTTAATTCACCCCTCCACTTT
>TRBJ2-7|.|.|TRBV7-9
CASRLPGPYEQYF
TGTGCCAGCAGGTTGCCTGGACCCTACGAGCAGTACTTC
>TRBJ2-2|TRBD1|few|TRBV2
CASRSGQGTGELFF
TGTGCCAGCCGTTCCGGACAGGGAACCGGGGAGCTGTTTTTT
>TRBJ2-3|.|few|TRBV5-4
CASSLFWGGPGTDTQYF
TGTGCCAGCAGCTTGTTCTGGGGGGGGCCCGGCACAGATACGCAGTATTTT
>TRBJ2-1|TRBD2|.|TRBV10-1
CASSDGSGGNEQFF
TGCGCCAGCAGTGACGGTTCGGGGGGCAATGAGCAGTTCTTC
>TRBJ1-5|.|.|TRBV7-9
CASSKGGAGSLDQPQHF
TGTGCCAGCAGCAAAGGAGGTGCAGGGTCGTTGGATCAGCCCCAGCATTTT
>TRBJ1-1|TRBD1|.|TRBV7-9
CASSLRSGTGIVGRAFF
TGTGCCAGCAGCTTACGCTCCGGGACAGGGATTGTCGGTCGCGCTTTCTTT
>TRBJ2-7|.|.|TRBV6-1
CASSDAGPSSLDEQYF
TGTGCCAGCAGTGATGCCGGTCCTAGCTCGCTCGACGAGCAGTACTTC
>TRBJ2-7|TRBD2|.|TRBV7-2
CASSSRGLVYEQYF
TGTGCCAGCAGCTCGAGGGGACTAGTTTACGAGCAGTACTTC
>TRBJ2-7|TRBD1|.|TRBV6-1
CASSGGQGGMQYF
TGTGCCAGCAGTGGGGGACAGGGAGGAATGCAGTACTTC
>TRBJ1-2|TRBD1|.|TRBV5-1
CASSWDRPYGYTF
TGCGCCAGCAGCTGGGACAGGCCCTATGGCTACACCTTC
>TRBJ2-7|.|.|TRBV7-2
CASSLGYPSSYEQYF
TGTGCCAGCAGCTTAGGATACCCAAGCTCCTACGAGCAGTACTTC
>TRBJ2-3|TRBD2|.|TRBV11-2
CASRYLGLAGGHGTQYF
TGTGCCAGCAGGTACCTTGGACTAGCGGGGGGTCACGGTACGCAGTATTTT
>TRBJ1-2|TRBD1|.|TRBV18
CASSKGQGATNYGYTF
TGTGCCAGCTCAAAGGGACAGGGGGCGACTAACTATGGCTACACCTTC
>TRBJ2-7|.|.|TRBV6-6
CASSYSEYEQYF
TGTGCCAGCAGTTACTCCGAGTACGAGCAGTACTTC
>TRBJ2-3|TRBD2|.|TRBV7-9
CASSFSSGGPITDTQYF
TGTGCCAGCAGCTTTTCGAGCGGGGGGCCGATCACAGATACGCAGTATTTT
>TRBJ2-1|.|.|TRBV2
CASIPTGDVAYNEQFF
TGTGCCAGCATACCGACGGGGGACGTCGCCTACAATGAGCAGTTCTTC
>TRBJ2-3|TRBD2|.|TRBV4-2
CASSQEMAGGTDTQYF
TGTGCCAGCAGCCAAGAAATGGCGGGGGGGACAGATACGCAGTATTTT
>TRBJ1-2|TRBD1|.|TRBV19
CAGKKTGFDNYGYTF
TGTGCCGGTAAAAAGACAGGGTTTGATAACTATGGCTACACCTTC
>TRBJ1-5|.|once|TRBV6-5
CASSRGGLGNQPQHF
TGTGCCAGCAGTAGGGGCGGTTTGGGCAATCAGCCCCAGCATTTT
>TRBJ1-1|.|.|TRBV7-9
CASSAREGGNTEAFF
TGTGCCAGCAGCGCCAGGGAAGGTGGGAACACTGAAGCTTTCTTT
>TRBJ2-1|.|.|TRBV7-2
CASSQQNYNEQFF
TGTGCCAGCAGTCAACAGAACTACAATGAGCAGTTCTTC
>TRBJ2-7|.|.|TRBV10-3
CAISESGQGTYEQYF
TGTGCCATCAGTGAGTCGGGGCAGGGGACCTACGAGCAGTACTTC
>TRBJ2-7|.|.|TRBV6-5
CASSYVGPREQYF
TGTGCCAGCAGTTACGTGGGACCTCGGGAGCAGTACTTC
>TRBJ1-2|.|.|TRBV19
CASSIGANYGYTF
TGTGCCAGTAGTATTGGGGCAAACTATGGCTACACCTTC
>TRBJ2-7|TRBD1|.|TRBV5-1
CASSSYRGSYEQYF
TGCGCCAGCAGCTCCTACAGGGGATCCTACGAGCAGTACTTC
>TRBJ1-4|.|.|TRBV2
CASRQDSFNEKLFF
TGTGCCAGCAGACAGGACAGCTTTAATGAAAAACTGTTTTTT
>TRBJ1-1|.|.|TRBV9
CASSVGDTEAFF
TGTGCCAGCAGCGTAGGGGACACTGAAGCTTTCTTT
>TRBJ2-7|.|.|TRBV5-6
CASSLYYRGDKQYF
TGTGCCAGCAGCTTGTACTACCGAGGAGACAAGCAGTACTTC
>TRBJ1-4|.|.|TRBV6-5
CASKGGSTNEKLFF
TGTGCCAGCAAAGGGGGTTCGACTAATGAAAAACTGTTTTTT
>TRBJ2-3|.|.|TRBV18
CASSPRSGTDTQYF
TGTGCCAGCTCACCACGTAGCGGCACAGATACGCAGTATTTT
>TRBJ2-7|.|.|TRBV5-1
CASSLGPVSSFSYEQYF
TGCGCCAGCAGCTTGGGCCCGGTGTCTAGCTTTTCCTACGAGCAGTACTTC
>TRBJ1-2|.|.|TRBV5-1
CASSLKGENYGYTF
TGCGCCAGCAGCTTGAAGGGGGAAAACTATGGCTACACCTTC
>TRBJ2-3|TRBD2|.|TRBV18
CASSQTGRRDTQYF
TGTGCCAGCTCCCAGACCGGGAGGAGGGATACGCAGTATTTT
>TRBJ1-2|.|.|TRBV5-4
CASSLNGEGYGYTF
TGTGCCAGCAGCTTGAACGGGGAGGGCTATGGCTACACCTTC
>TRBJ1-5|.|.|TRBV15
CATSSQMGGFGNQPQHF
TGTGCCACCAGCAGTCAGATGGGGGGCTTCGGCAATCAGCCCCAGCATTTT
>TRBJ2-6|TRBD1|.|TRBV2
CASGQGGGANVLTF
TGTGCCAGCGGACAGGGAGGTGGGGCCAACGTCCTGACTTTC